This TCR beta chain was found in a study of blood T cell repertoires in COVID-19. For the study at large: T cells, B-cell-depleted T cells, or PBMCs supplied cDNA or gDNA.

From germline, CDR1 is WSHSY and CDR2 SAAADI. CDR3 length: 12 amino acids. Trimming at V came to 6 bases and at J to 6 bases, leaving 1 base not matched to a gene. Authors' methods: Amplified reference gene primers provided the basis for estimating nucleated cell counts. TCRdb's copy holds only in-frame clones and misses some; the assay was immunoSEQ multiplex PCR. The DNA gave D and trimming, while V, J and clone size come from that table. The repertoire has about 170,000 clones, approximately 87% of them found once; the top ten carry 3.5% to 5%. The chain recombines TRBV10-2 with TRBJ2-2, with 7 positions matching TRBD2. The origin of this receptor is a woman in her 50s who had recovered from COVID-19. Sequencing used PBMCs or T cells enriched from blood (not recorded which). The CDR3 region has the DNA TGCGCCAGCAGCGCGGGAGCCGGGGAGCTGTTTTTT. This translates into CASSAGAGELFF.